Below, 11 T cell receptor beta chains from the same sample are listed, as sequenced in a study of blood T cell repertoires in COVID-19. Measured with immunoSEQ multiplex PCR; TCRdb has only the in-frame clones, and not every one. This table holds 130,000 or so clones, 85% to 90% found once. The source material was peripheral blood. Receptors were obtained from a human donor in a cohort sampled during active COVID-19.

This clone was observed once. V usage is TRBV10-3 and J usage is TRBJ1-6; D ambiguous. The CDR3 spans 14 residues. V was pared by 10 bases and J by 6 bases, with 16 bases between. Per germline, CDR1 ENHRY and CDR2 SYGVKD. The CDR3: CATHPGIGNSPLHF. CDR3 DNA sequence: TGTGCCACCCACCCGGGTATAGGTAATTCACCCCTCCACTTT.

The gene calls are TRBV6-1 and TRBJ2-1; 9 positions agree with TRBD2. V gave up 0 bases and J gave up 3 bases; unmatched junction bases: 0. This CDR3 is 15 amino acids long. CDR1 MNHNS and CDR2 SASEGT come from the germline V gene. In nucleotides, the CDR3 is TGTGCCAGCAGTGAAGCTAGCGGGGGCTACAATGAGCAGTTCTTC. This codes for CASSEASGGYNEQFF.

The chain has TRBV19 and TRBJ2-7; D perhaps matches TRBD1 (5 bases). This CDR3 is built from 18 residues. Between the trimmed V and J ends, which lost 3 bases and 2 bases, there was a span of 23 bases. The V gene's germline CDR1 is LNHDA and CDR2 SQIVND (reference sequence). CDR3 sequence reads: CASSIRTPSTGLPYEQYF. The CDR3, as DNA: TGTGCCAGTAGTATTAGAACCCCGTCTACAGGATTACCCTACGAGCAGTACTTC.

V gene TRBV25-1 combines with J gene TRBJ2-7; 8 bases align to TRBD1. CDR1 MGHDK and CDR2 SYGVNS come from the germline V gene. V shed 3 bases and J 4 bases; nucleotides not matched to a gene: 8. CDR3 length: 15 residues. CDR3 bases: TGTGCCAGCAGTGATTACGGGACAGGTGTATACGAGCAGTACTTC. Its protein is CASSDYGTGVYEQYF.

J is TRBJ2-7 and V is TRBV11-2; 9 bases line up with TRBD1. Unmatched junction bases numbered 5, after V lost 5 bases and J lost 3 bases. Looked up from germline, CDR1 is SGHAT and CDR2 is FQNNGV. The CDR3 length is 14 residues. CDR3 region: CASSRDRDFYEQYF. CDR3 in DNA: TGTGCCAGCAGCCGGGACAGGGATTTCTACGAGCAGTACTTC.

The V call is TRBV4-1, the J call TRBJ2-3; 7 bases line up with TRBD2. The CDR3 extends over 16 amino acids. V trimming: 5 bases; J trimming: 1 base; junction bases outside the gene matches: 9. The germline gives CDR1 MGHRA, CDR2 YSYEKL. In DNA form, the CDR3 reads TGCGCCAGCAGCTCGATATCGGGGGGACGCACAGATACGCAGTATTTT. This codes for CASSSISGGRTDTQYF.

This clone was seen just once. The chain combines TRBV5-1 with TRBJ1-1, with 7 bases that match TRBD1. This CDR3 comprises 15 residues. Germline lookup yields CDR1 SGHRS and CDR2 YFSETQ. The junction had 14 bases not matched to a gene; V was cut back by 7 bases and J by 5 bases. The CDR3 loop reads CASHSGGQLPTEAFF. The CDR3 bases are TGCGCCAGCCACTCTGGGGGACAGTTACCGACTGAAGCTTTCTTT.

CDR3 nucleotides: TGTGCCAGCAGCCTATTGGAGACCCAGTACTTC. Protein: CASSLLETQYF. The chain recombines TRBV7-9 with TRBJ2-5; D is unclear. With 5 bases removed from V and 5 bases from J, the gap between germline ends came to 6 bases. This CDR3 has 11 residues. Germline lookup yields CDR1 SEHNR and CDR2 FQNEAQ (reference sequence).

The chain combines TRBV12-3 or TRBV12-4 with TRBJ2-3; D is uncertain. V was shortened by 3 bases and J by 5 bases, with 3 bases between the two germline ends. The CDR3 extends over 11 amino acids. For the CDR3, the DNA is TGTGCCAGCAGTTTCATAGATACGCAGTATTTT. Its protein is CASSFIDTQYF.

J is TRBJ1-5 and V is TRBV30; D not resolved. V gave up 1 base and J gave up 0 bases, with 7 bases separating them. The CDR3 loop spans 14 amino acids. The germline V gene has CDR1 GTSNPN and CDR2 SVGIG (reference sequence). The CDR3 region has the DNA TGTGCCTGGAGTGGGCAGAATAGCAATCAGCCCCAGCATTTT. Its translation: CAWSGQNSNQPQHF.

This clone appeared a few times. V usage is TRBV9 and J usage is TRBJ2-7, with D tentatively TRBD2 (6 bases). Germline V gene lookup returns CDR1 SGDLS and CDR2 YYNGEE. The CDR3 is 16 amino acids. Trimming took 0 bases from V and 0 from J, leaving 13 bases between them. CDR3 sequence: CASSVGASDFSYEQYF. CDR3 DNA sequence: TGTGCCAGCAGCGTAGGGGCTAGCGATTTCTCCTACGAGCAGTACTTC.